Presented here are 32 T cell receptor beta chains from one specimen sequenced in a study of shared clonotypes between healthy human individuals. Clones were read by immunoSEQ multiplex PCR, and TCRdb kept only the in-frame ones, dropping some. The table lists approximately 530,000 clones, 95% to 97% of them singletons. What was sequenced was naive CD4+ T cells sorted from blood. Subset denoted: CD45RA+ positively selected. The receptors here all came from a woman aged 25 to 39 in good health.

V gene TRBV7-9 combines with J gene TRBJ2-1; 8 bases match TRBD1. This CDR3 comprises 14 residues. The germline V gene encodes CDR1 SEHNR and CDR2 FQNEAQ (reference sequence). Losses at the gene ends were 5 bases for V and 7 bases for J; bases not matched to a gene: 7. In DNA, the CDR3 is TGTGCCAGCAGCCTCACCGGGACAGGAAATGAGCAGTTCTTC. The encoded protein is CASSLTGTGNEQFF.

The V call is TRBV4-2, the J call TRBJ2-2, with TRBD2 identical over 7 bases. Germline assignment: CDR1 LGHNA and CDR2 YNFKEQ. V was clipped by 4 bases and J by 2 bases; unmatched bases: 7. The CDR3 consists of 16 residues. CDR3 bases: TGTGCCAGCAGCCCACTCGGGGGGAGTAACACCGGGGAGCTGTTTTTT. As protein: CASSPLGGSNTGELFF.

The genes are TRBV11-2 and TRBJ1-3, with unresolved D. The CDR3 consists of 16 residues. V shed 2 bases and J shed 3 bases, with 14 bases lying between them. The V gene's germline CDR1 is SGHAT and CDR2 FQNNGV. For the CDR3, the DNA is TGTGCCAGCAGCTTAAGGAGATCATCCGATGGAAACACCATATATTTT. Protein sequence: CASSLRRSSDGNTIYF.

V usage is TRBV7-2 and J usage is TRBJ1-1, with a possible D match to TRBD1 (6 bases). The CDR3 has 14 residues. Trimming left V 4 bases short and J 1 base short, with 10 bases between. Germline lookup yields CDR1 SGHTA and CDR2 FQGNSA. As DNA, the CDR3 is TGTGCCAGCAGCTCGGGACATCAGAACACTGAAGCTTTCTTT. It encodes CASSSGHQNTEAFF.

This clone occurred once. CDR3 DNA: TGTGCCAGCAGCGTTACAGGGCAAAGCAATCAGCCCCAGCATTTT. Translation: CASSVTGQSNQPQHF. The chain recombines TRBV9 with TRBJ1-5, with D perhaps matching TRBD1 (6 bases). The CDR3 runs to 15 residues. CDR1 and CDR2 from the germline V gene are SGDLS and YYNGEE. The germline V and J ends were trimmed by 2 bases and 1 base, with 10 bases remaining between them.

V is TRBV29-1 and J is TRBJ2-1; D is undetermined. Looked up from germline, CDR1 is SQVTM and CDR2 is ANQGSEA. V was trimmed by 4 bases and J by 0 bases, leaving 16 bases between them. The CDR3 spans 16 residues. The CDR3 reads CSVGDMKINSYNEQFF. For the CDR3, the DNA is TGCAGCGTTGGAGATATGAAAATAAACTCCTACAATGAGCAGTTCTTC.

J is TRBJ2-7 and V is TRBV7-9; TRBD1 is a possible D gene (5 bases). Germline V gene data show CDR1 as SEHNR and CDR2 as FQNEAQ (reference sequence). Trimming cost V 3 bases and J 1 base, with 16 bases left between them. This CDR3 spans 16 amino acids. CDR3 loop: CASSFRETGVSYEQYF. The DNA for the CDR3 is TGTGCCAGCAGCTTCCGAGAAACAGGAGTATCCTACGAGCAGTACTTC.

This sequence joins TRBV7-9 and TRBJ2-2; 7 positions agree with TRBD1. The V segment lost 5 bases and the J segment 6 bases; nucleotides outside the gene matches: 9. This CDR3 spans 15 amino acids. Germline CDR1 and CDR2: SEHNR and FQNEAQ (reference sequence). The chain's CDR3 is CASSRRGRAAGELFF. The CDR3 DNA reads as TGTGCCAGCAGCCGTAGGGGGCGGGCTGCCGGGGAGCTGTTTTTT. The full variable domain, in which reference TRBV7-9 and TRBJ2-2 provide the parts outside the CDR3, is DTGVSQNPRHKITKRGQNVTFRCDPISEHNRLYWYRQTLGQGPEFLTYFQNEAQLEKSRLLSDRFSAERPKGSFSTLEIQRTEQGDSAMYLCASSRRGRAAGELFFGEGSRLTVL.

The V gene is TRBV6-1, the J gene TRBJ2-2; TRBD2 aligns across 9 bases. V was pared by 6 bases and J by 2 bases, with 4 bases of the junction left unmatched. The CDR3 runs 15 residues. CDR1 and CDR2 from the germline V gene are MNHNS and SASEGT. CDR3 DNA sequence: TGTGCCAGCAGGGAGACTAGCGGAAACACCGGGGAGCTGTTTTTT. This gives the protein CASRETSGNTGELFF.

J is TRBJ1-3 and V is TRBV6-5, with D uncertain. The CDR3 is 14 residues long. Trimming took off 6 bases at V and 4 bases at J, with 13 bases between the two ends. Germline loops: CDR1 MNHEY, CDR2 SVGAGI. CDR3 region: CASRPREVGNTIYF. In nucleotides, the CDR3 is TGTGCCAGCAGACCCCGAGAAGTCGGAAACACCATATATTTT.

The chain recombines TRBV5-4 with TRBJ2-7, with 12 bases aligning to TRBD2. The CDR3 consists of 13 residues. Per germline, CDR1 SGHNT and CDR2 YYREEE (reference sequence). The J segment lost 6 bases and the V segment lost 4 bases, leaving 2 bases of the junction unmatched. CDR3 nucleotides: TGTGCCAGCAGCCTAGCGGGAGGGCCCGAGCAGTACTTC. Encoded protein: CASSLAGGPEQYF.

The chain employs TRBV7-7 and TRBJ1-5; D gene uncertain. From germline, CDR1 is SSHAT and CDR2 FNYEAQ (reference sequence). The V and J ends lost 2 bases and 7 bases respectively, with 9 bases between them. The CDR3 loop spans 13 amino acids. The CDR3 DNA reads TGTGCCAGCAGCTTATGGCCCGGCCAGCCCCAGCATTTT. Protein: CASSLWPGQPQHF. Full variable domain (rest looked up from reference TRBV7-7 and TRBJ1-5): GAGVSQSPRYKVTKRGQDVTLRCDPISSHATLYWYQQALGQGPEFLTYFNYEAQPDKSGLPSDRFSAERPEGSISTLTIQRTEQRDSAMYRCASSLWPGQPQHFGDGTRLSIL.

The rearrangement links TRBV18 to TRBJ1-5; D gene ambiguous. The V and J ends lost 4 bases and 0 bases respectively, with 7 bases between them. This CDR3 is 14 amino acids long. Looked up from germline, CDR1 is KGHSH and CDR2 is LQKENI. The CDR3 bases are TGTGCCAGCTCACGACAAGATAGCAATCAGCCCCAGCATTTT. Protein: CASSRQDSNQPQHF.

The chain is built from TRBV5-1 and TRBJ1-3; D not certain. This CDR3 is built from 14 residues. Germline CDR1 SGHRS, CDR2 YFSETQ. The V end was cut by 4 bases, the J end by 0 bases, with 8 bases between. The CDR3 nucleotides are TGCGCCAGCAGCCCCTTGGGCTCTGGAAACACCATATATTTT. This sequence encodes CASSPLGSGNTIYF.

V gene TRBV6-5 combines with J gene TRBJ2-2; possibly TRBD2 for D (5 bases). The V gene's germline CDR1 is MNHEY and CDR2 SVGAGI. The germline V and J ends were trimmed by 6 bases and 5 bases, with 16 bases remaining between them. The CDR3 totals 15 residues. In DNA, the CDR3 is TGTGCCAGCAGCTCCCAGAGGCCGGGGACCGGGGAGCTGTTTTTT. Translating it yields CASSSQRPGTGELFF.

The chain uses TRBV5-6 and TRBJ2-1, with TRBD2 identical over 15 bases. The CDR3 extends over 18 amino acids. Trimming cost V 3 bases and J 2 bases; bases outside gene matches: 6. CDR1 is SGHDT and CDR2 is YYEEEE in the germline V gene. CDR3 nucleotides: TGTGCCAGCAGCTCGGGACTAGCGGGAGGATTGACCTACAATGAGCAGTTCTTC. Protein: CASSSGLAGGLTYNEQFF.

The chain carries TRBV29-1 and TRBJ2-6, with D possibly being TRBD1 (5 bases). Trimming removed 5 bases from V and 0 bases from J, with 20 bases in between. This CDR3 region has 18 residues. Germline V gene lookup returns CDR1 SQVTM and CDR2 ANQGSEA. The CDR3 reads CSVSDRHRFLSGANVLTF. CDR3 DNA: TGCAGCGTTTCAGACAGACACAGATTCCTCTCTGGGGCCAACGTCCTGACTTTC.

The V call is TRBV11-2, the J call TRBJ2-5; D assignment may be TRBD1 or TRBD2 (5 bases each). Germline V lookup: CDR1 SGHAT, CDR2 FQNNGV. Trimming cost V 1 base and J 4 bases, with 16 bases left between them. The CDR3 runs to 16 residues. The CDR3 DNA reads TGTGCCAGCAGCTTAGGGGGGATTCGCGGGCCAGAGACCCAGTACTTC. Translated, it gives CASSLGGIRGPETQYF.

This CDR3 is CASSPAGLYSNQPQHF. DNA of the CDR3: TGTGCCAGCTCACCAGCAGGTCTCTATAGCAATCAGCCCCAGCATTTT. The chain uses TRBV18 and TRBJ1-5; no reliable D call. The CDR3 contains 16 residues. From germline, CDR1 is KGHSH and CDR2 LQKENI. V was pared by 2 bases and J by 0 bases, with 11 bases between.

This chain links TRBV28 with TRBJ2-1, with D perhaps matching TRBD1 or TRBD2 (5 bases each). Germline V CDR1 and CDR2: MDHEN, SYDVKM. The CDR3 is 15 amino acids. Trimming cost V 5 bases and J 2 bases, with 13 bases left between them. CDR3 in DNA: TGTGCCAGCAGTCGGGACGGGATGACCTACAATGAGCAGTTCTTC. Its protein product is CASSRDGMTYNEQFF.

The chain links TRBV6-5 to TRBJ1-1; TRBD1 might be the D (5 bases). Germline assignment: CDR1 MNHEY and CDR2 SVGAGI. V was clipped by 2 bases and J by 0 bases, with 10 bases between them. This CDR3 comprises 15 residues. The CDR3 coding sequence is TGTGCCAGCAGTTACGGGGCACTCATGAACACTGAAGCTTTCTTT. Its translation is CASSYGALMNTEAFF.

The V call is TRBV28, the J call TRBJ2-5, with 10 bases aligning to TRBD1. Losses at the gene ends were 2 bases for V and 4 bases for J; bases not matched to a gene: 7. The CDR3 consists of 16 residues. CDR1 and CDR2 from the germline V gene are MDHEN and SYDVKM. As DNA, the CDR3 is TGTGCCAGCAGTTTAAACTTTAGGGACAGGGGAGAGACCCAGTACTTC. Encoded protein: CASSLNFRDRGETQYF.

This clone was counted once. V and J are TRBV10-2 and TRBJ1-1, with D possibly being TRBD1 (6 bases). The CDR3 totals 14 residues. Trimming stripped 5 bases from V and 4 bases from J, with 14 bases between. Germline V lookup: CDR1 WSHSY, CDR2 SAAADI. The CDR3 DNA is TGCGCCAGCAGTATCAACAGGGATGGCACTGAAGCTTTCTTT. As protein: CASSINRDGTEAFF.

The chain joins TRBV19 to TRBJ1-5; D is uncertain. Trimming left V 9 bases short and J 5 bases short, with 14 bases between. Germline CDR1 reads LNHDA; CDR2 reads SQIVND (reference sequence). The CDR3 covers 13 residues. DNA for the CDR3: TGTGCCAGCTCCGACCGCCGAGATCAGCCCCAGCATTTT. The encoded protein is CASSDRRDQPQHF.

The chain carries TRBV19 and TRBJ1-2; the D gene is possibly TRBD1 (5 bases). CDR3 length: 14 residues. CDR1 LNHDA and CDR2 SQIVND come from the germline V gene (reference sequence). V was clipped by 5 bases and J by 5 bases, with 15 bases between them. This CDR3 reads CASSPRQQGYGYTF. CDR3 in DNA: TGTGCCAGTAGTCCAAGACAGCAAGGTTATGGCTACACCTTC.

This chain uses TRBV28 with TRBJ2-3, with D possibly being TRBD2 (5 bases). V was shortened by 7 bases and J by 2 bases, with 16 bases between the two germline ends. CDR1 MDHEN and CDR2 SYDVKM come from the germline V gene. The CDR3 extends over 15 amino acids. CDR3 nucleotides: TGTGCCAGCAATCCGGGGTCGGATAACACAGATACGCAGTATTTT. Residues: CASNPGSDNTDTQYF.

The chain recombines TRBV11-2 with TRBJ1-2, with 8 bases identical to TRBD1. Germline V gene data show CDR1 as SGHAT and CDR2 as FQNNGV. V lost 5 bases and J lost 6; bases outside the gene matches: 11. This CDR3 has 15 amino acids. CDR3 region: CASSTPRTGLNGYTF. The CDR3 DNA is TGTGCCAGCAGCACTCCCAGGACAGGGTTAAATGGCTACACCTTC.

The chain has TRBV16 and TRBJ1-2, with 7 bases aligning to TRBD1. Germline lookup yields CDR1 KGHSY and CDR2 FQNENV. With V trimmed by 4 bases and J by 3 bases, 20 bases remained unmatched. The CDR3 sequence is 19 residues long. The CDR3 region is CASSPKTGGLRTGDYGYTF. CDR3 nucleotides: TGTGCCAGCAGCCCCAAAACGGGGGGACTTCGTACAGGGGACTATGGCTACACCTTC.

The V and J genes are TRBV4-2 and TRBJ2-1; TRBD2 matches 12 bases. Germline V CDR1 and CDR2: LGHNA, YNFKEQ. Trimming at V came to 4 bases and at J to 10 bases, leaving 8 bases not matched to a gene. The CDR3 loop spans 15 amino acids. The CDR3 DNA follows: TGTGCCAGCAGCCGGAGACTAGCGGGAGAGGGGGAGCAGTTCTTC. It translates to CASSRRLAGEGEQFF.

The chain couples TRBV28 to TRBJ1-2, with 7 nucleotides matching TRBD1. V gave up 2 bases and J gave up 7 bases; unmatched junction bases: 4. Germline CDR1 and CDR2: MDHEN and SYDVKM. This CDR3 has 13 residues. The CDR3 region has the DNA TGTGCCAGCAGTTTAATCGACAGGGTTGGCTACACCTTC. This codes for CASSLIDRVGYTF.

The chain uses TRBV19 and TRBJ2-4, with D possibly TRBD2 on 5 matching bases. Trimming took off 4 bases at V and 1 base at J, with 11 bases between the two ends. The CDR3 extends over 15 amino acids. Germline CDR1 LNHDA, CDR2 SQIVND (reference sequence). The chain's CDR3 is CASSNGRGAKNIQYF. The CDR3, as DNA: TGTGCCAGTAGTAACGGACGAGGGGCCAAAAACATTCAGTACTTC.

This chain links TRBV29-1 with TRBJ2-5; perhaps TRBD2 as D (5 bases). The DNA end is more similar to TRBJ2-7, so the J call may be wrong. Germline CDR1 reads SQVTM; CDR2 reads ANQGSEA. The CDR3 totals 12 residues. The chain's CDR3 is CSVGWGAYEQYF. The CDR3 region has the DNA TGCAGCGTTGGCTGGGGAGCCTACGAGCAGTACTTC.